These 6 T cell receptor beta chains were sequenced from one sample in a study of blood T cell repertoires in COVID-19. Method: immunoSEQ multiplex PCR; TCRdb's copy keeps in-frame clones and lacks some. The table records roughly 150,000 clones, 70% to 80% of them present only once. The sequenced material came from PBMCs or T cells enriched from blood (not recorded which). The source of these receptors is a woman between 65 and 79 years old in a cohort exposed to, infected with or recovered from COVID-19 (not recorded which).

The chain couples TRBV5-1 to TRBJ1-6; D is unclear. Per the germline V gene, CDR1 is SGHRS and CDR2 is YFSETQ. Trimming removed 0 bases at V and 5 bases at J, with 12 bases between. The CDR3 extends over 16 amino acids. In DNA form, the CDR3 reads TGCGCCAGCAGCTTGGTCCTAGGCTCAAATAATTCACCCCTCCACTTT. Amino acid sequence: CASSLVLGSNNSPLHF.

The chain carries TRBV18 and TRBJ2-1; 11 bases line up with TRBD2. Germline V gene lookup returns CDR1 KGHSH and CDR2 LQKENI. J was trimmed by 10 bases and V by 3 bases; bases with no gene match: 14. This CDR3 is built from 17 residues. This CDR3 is CASSPSRLAGGPGEQFF. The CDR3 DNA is TGTGCCAGCTCACCGAGTAGGCTAGCGGGAGGCCCGGGGGAGCAGTTCTTC.

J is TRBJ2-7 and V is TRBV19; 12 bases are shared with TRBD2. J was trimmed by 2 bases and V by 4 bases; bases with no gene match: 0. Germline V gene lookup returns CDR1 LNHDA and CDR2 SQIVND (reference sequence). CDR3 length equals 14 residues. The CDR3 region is CASSTSGRAYEQYF. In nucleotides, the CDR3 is TGTGCCAGTAGTACTAGCGGGAGGGCCTACGAGCAGTACTTC.

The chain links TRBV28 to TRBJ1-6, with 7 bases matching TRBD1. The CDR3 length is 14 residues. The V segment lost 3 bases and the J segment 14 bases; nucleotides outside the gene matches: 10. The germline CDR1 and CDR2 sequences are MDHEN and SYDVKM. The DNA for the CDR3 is TGTGCCAGCAGTTTGGTTGGACAGGAAAGATCCCTCCACTTT. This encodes CASSLVGQERSLHF.

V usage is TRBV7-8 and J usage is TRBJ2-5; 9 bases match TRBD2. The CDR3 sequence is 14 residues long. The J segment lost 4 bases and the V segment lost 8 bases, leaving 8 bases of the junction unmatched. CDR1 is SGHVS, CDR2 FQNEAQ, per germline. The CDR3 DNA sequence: TGTGCCAGCCGAAGCGGGAGGCTAAGAGAGACCCAGTACTTC. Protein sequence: CASRSGRLRETQYF.

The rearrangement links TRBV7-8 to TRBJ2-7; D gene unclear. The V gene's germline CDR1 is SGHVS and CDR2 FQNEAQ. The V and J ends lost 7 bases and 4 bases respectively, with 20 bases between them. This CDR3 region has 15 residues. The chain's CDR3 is CASNLSRSLLYEQYF. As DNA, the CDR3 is TGTGCCAGCAACTTGTCTAGGTCTTTGCTATACGAGCAGTACTTC.